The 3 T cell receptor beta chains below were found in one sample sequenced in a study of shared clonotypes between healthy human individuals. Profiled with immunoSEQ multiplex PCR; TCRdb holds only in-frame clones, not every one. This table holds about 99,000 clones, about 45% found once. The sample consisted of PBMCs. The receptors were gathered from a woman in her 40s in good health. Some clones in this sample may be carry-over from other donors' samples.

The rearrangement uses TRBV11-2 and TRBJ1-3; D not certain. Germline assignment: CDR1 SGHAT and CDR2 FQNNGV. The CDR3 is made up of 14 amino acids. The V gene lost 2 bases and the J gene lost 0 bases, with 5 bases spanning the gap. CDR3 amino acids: CASSLKFSGNTIYF. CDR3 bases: TGTGCCAGCAGCTTAAAATTCTCTGGAAACACCATATATTTT.

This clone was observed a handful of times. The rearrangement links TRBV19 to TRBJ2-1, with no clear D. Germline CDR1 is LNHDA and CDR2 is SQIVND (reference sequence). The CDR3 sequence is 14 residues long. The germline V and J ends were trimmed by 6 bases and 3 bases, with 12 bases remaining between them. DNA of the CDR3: TGTGCCAGTAGCCCAGGCGTCAACTACAATGAGCAGTTCTTC. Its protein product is CASSPGVNYNEQFF.

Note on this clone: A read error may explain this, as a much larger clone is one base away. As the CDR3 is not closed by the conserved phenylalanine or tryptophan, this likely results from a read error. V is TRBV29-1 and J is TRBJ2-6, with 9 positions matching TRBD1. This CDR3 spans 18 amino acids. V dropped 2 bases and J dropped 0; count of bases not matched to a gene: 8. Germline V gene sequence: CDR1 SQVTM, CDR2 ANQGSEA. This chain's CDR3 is CSVEFLGQGGSGANVLTL. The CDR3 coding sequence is TGCAGCGTTGAATTTTTGGGACAGGGAGGCTCTGGGGCCAACGTCCTGACTCTC.